This T cell receptor beta chain is from a study of response to subunit inactivated influenza vaccine. Findings and caveats of the study: It was suggested by the authors that few new T cells are recruited by each seasonal influenza vaccination.

TCRdb reanalysed the RT-PCR reads using MiXCR and keeps one entry per CDR3 protein. The sample consists of roughly 460,000 distinct CDR3 sequences, over 9.5% of them appearing once. There are a few counts of this clonotype. Its antigen is still unknown. There are 16 residues in the CDR3. Germline assignment: CDR1 SGHTA and CDR2 FQGTGA. Trimming removed 1 base from V and 9 bases from J; junction bases left unmatched: 12. The clonotype originates from a man between 50 and 59 years old who received an inactivated influenza vaccine. This chain joins TRBV7-3 and TRBJ2-1; 7 positions match TRBD2. Source: PBMCs from blood, taken more than 35 days after vaccination. The CDR3 spells CASSLIGGRALSEQFF. CDR3 coding DNA: TGTGCCAGCAGCTTAATAGGAGGGAGGGCCCTCTCTGAGCAGTTCTTC.